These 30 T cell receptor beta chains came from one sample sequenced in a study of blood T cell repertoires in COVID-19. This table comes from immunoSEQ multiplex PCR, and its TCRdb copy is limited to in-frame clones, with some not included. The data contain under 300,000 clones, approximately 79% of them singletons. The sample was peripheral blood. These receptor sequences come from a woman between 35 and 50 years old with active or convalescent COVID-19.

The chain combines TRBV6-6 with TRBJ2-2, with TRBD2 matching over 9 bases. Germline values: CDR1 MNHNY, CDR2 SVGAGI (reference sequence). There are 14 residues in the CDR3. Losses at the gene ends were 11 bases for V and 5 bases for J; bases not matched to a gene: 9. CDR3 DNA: TGTGCCGCTGGGGGACTAGCAGTGACCGGGGAGCTGTTTTTT. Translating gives CAAGGLAVTGELFF.

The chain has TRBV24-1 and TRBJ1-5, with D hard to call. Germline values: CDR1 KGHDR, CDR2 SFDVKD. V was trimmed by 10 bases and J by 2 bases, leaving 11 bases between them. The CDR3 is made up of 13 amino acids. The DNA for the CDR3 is TGTGCCACGCCCAATCGGGGCAATCAGCCCCAGCATTTT. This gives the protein CATPNRGNQPQHF.

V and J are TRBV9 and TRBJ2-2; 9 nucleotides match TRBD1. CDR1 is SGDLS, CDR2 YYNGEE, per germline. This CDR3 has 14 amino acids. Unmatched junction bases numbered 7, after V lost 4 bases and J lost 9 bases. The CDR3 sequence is CASSQQGAGRELFF. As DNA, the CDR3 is TGTGCCAGCAGCCAACAGGGGGCCGGTCGGGAGCTGTTTTTT.

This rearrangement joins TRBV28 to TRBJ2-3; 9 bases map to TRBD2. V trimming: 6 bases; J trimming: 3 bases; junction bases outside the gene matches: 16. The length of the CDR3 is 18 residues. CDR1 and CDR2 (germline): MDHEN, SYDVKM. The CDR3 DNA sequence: TGTGCCAGCAGGGTGGGTCCAGCGGGGGGCGGGTTGACAGATACGCAGTATTTT. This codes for CASRVGPAGGGLTDTQYF.

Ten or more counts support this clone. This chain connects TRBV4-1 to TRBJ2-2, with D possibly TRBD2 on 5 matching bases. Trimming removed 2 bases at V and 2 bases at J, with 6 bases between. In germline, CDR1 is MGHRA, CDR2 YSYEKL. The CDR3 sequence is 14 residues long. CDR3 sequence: CASSQRTNTGELFF. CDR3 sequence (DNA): TGCGCCAGCAGCCAAAGGACTAACACCGGGGAGCTGTTTTTT.

The CDR3: CASSIGGVHEQYF. In DNA, the CDR3 is TGTGCCAGTAGTATAGGGGGGGTACACGAGCAGTACTTC. J is TRBJ2-7 and V is TRBV19; D is possibly TRBD2 (6 bases). This CDR3 comprises 13 residues. V lost 1 base and J lost 5, with 9 bases in between. Looked up from germline, CDR1 is LNHDA and CDR2 is SQIVND (reference sequence).

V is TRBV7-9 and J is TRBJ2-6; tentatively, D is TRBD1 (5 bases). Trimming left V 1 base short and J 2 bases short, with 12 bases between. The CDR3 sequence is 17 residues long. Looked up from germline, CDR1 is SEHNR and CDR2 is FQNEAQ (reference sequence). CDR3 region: CASSLVTDSAGANVLTF. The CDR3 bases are TGTGCCAGCAGCTTAGTGACCGACAGTGCTGGGGCCAACGTCCTGACTTTC.

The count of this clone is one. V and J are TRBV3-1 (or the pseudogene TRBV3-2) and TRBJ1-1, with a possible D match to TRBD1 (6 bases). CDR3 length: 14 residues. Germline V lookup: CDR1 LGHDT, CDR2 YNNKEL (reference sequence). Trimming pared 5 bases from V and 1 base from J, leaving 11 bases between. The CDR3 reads CASSKQGRNTEAFF. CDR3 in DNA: TGTGCCAGCAGCAAACAGGGCCGGAACACTGAAGCTTTCTTT.

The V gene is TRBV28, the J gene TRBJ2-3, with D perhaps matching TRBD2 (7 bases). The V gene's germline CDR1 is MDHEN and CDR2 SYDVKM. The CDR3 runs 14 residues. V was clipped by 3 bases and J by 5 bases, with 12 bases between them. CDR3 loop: CASSFGGPGDTQYF. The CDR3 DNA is TGTGCCAGCAGTTTCGGGGGGCCGGGAGATACGCAGTATTTT.

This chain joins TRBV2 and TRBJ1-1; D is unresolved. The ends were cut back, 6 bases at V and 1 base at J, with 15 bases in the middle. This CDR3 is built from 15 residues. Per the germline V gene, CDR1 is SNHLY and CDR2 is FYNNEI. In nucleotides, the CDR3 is TGTGCCAGCAGGCCGGGATTAGAATCGAACACTGAAGCTTTCTTT. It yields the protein CASRPGLESNTEAFF.

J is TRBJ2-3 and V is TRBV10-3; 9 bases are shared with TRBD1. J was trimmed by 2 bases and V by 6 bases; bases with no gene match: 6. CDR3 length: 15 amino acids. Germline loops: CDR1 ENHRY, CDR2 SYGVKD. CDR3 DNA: TGTGCCATCAGCCTTGACAGGGGGAACACAGATACGCAGTATTTT. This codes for CAISLDRGNTDTQYF.

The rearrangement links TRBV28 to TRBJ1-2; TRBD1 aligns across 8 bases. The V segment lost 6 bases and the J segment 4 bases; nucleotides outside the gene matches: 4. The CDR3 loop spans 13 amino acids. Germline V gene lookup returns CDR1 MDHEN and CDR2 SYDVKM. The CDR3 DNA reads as TGTGCCAGCAGGGGGACAGGTGTCTATGGCTACACCTTC. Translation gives CASRGTGVYGYTF.

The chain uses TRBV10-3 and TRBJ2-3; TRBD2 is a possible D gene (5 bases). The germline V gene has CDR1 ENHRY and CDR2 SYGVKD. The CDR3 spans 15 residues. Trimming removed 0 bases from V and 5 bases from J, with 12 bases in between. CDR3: CAISESRGSGDTQYF. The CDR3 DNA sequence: TGTGCCATCAGTGAGTCACGAGGGTCGGGAGATACGCAGTATTTT.

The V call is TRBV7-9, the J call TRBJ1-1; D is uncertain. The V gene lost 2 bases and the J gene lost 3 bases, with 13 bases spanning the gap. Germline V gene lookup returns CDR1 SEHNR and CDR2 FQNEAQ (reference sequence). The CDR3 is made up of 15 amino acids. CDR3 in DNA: TGTGCCAGCAGCTTATCTCAGGCATCGGACACTGAAGCTTTCTTT. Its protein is CASSLSQASDTEAFF.

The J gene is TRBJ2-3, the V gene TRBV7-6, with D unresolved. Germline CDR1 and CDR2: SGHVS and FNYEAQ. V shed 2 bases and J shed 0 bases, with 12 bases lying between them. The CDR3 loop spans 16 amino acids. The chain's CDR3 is CASSLTAVRSTDTQYF. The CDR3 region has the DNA TGTGCCAGCAGCTTAACAGCAGTCAGAAGCACAGATACGCAGTATTTT.

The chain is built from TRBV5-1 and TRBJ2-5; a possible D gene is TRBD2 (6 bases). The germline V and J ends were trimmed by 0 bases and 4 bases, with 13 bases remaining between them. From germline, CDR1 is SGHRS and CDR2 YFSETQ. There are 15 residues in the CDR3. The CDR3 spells CASSLAELATETQYF. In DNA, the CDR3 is TGCGCCAGCAGCTTGGCCGAACTAGCAACAGAGACCCAGTACTTC.

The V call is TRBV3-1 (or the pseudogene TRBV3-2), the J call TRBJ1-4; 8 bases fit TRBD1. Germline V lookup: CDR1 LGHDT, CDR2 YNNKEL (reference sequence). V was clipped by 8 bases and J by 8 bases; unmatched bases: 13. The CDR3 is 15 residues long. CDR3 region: CASGGAGGAREKLFF. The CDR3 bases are TGTGCCAGCGGCGGGGCAGGGGGCGCCAGGGAAAAACTGTTTTTT.

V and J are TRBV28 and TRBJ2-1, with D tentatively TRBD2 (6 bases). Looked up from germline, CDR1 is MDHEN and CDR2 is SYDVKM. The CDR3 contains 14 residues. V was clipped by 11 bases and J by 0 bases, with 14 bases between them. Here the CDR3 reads CAGGAGSSYNEQFF. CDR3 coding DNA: TGTGCCGGCGGGGCGGGTAGCTCCTACAATGAGCAGTTCTTC.

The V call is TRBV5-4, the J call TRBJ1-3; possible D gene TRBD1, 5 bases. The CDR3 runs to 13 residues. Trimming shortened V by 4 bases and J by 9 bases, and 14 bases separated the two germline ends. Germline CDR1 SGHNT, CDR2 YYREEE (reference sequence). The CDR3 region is CASSQPNGGTIYF. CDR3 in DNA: TGTGCCAGCAGCCAACCCAACGGGGGCACCATATATTTT.

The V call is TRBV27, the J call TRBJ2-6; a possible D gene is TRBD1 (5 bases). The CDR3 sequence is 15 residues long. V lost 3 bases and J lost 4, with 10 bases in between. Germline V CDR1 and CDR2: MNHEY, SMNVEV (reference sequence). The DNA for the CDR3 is TGTGCCAGCAGTTTCTCAGGGTGGGGGGCCAACGTCCTGACTTTC. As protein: CASSFSGWGANVLTF.

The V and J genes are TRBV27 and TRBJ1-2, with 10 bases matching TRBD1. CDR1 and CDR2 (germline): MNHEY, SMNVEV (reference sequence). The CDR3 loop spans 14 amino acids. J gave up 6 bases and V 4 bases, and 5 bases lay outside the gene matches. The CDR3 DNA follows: TGTGCCAGCAGTTCCCTGGACAGGGGGAATGGCTACACCTTC. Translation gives CASSSLDRGNGYTF.

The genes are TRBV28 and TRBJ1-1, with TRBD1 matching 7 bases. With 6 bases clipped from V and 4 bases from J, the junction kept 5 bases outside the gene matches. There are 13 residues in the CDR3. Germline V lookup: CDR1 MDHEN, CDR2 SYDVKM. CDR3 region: CASRDTGATEAFF. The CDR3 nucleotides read TGTGCCAGCAGGGACACAGGGGCCACTGAAGCTTTCTTT.

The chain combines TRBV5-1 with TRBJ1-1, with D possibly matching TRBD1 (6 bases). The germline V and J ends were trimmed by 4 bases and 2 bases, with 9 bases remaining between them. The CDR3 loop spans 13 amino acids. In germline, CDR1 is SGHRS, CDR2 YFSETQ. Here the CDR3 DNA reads TGCGCCAGCAGCCGGACAGAAAACACTGAAGCTTTCTTT. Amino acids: CASSRTENTEAFF.

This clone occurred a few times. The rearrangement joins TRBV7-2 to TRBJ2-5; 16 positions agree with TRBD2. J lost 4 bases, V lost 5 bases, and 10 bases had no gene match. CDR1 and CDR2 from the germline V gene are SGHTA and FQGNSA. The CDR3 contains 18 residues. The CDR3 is CASSLFPGLAGGIETQYF. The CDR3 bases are TGTGCCAGCAGCCTCTTCCCGGGACTAGCGGGGGGGATAGAGACCCAGTACTTC.

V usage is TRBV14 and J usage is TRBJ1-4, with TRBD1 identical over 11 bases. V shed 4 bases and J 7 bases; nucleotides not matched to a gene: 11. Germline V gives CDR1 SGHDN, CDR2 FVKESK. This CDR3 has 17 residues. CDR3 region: CASSRLTGTGGAEKLFF. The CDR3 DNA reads TGTGCCAGCAGCCGCTTAACTGGGACAGGGGGGGCTGAAAAACTGTTTTTT.

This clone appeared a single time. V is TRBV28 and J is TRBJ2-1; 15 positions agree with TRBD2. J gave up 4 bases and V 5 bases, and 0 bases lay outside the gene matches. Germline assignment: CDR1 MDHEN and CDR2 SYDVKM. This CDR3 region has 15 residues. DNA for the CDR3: TGTGCCAGCAGTGGGACTAGCGGGGGGTACAATGAGCAGTTCTTC. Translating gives CASSGTSGGYNEQFF.

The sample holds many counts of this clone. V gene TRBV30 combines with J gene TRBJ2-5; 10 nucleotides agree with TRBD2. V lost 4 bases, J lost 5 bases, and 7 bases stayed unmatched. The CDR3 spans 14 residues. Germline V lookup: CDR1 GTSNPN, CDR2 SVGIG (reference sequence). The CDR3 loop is CAWTPGLALETQYF. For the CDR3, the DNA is TGTGCCTGGACCCCGGGACTAGCGTTGGAGACCCAGTACTTC.

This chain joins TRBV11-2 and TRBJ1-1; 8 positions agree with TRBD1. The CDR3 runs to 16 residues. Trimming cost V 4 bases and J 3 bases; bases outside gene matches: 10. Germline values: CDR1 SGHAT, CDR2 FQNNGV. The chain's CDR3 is CASSSVRGRLDTEAFF. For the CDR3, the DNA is TGTGCCAGCAGCTCGGTCAGGGGGCGCCTGGACACTGAAGCTTTCTTT.

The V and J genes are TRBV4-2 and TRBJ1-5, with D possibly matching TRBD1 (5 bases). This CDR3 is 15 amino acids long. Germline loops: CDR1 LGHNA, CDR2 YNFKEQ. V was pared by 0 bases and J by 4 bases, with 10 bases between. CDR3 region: CASSQETGRNQPQHF. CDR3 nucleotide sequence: TGTGCCAGCAGCCAAGAAACAGGACGAAATCAGCCCCAGCATTTT.

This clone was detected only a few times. This chain's CDR3 is CASSGQRGNSPLHF. CDR3 DNA: TGTGCCAGCAGCGGACAGCGGGGGAATTCACCCCTCCACTTT. J is TRBJ1-6 and V is TRBV7-8, with TRBD1 as a possible D gene (6 bases). This CDR3 contains 14 residues. Trimming stripped 5 bases from V and 7 bases from J, with 12 bases between. The germline gives CDR1 SGHVS, CDR2 FQNEAQ.